This T cell receptor beta chain was observed in a study of T cells after yellow fever vaccination. Turning to the study itself: Fractions of limited cellularity were prepared by means of SMART-Seq v4 Ultra Low Input. Overall study findings and caveats: In post-booster samples, most primary-vaccination clones reappeared (approximately 96% CD4, roughly 88% CD8).

Germline V gene data show CDR1 as SGHNT and CDR2 as YYREEE (reference sequence). V gave up 4 bases and J gave up 0 bases; unmatched junction bases: 6. CDR3 size: 15 residues. In TCRdb, the 5' RACE reads were re-called with MiXCR into one record per CDR3 protein. The data contain 300,000 to 350,000 distinct CDR3 sequences, 3% to 4.5% of them singletons. In the case of this clonotype: Its antigen is still unknown.

This chain uses TRBV5-4 with TRBJ1-1; 7 bases match TRBD1. The receptor was isolated from a man between 18 and 29 years old who received the YFV17D yellow fever vaccine. The material sequenced was PBMCs, taken 5 days after the yellow fever booster vaccination. This chain's CDR3 is CASSAPQGMNTEAFF. CDR3 coding DNA: TGTGCCAGCAGCGCACCACAGGGGATGAACACTGAAGCTTTCTTT.